The source of this TCR beta chain is a study of T cell responses to AZD1222 COVID-19 vaccine. Notes on the study in general: Dominant CD4 TCR responses targeted spike regions 160-218 and 743-854. Once two AZD1222 doses were given, Spike-specific TCR breadth and depth went up.

Pooled samples include second doses given at about 4 or 12 weeks. Measured with immunoSEQ multiplex PCR; TCRdb has only the in-frame clones, and not every one. The sample shows about 110,000 clones, 70% to 90% of them seen only once. With V trimmed by 9 bases and J by 7 bases, 18 bases remained unmatched. The germline V gene encodes CDR1 SGHRS and CDR2 YFSETQ. The CDR3 consists of 17 residues. To note about this clone: Antigen unknown.

V usage is TRBV5-1 and J usage is TRBJ1-6; 8 bases are a match to TRBD1. The specimen comprised peripheral blood, sampled 28 days after the second AZD1222 dose. The receptor was derived from an adult who received the AZD1222 COVID-19 vaccine. CDR3 DNA: TGCGCCACCCCACCTGCGGGCCACACAGGGGGAAATTCACCCCTCCACTTT. This sequence encodes CATPPAGHTGGNSPLHF.